This section outlines one TCR beta chain sequence together with its context. What it binds is not known. This sample is part of a study of T cell repertoires in cytomegalovirus infection. Study as a whole: In public TCR beta signatures, there were indications of both CMV infection and matching HLA type. Study-wide findings and caveats: HLA-C-restricted CMV clonotypes gave the most frequent clonotype in two of eight donors.

TCRdb recomputed calls from the reads with MiXCR, one row per CDR3 protein. The sample carries about 600,000 distinct CDR3 sequences, roughly 24% recorded once. The receptor was isolated from a human donor in good health (CMV status not recorded). Some clones in this sample may be carry-over from other donors' samples. Sequencing was carried out using CD8+ T cells from PBMCs.

Here the CDR3 reads CASSQGDRANEQFF. The DNA for the CDR3 is TGCGCCAGCAGCCAAGGCGACAGGGCCAATGAGCAGTTCTTC. The chain links TRBV4-1 to TRBJ2-1; 7 bases line up with TRBD1. V lost 1 base to trimming and J lost 6 bases; unmatched junction nucleotides: 3. Per the germline V gene, CDR1 is MGHRA and CDR2 is YSYEKL. This CDR3 spans 14 amino acids.